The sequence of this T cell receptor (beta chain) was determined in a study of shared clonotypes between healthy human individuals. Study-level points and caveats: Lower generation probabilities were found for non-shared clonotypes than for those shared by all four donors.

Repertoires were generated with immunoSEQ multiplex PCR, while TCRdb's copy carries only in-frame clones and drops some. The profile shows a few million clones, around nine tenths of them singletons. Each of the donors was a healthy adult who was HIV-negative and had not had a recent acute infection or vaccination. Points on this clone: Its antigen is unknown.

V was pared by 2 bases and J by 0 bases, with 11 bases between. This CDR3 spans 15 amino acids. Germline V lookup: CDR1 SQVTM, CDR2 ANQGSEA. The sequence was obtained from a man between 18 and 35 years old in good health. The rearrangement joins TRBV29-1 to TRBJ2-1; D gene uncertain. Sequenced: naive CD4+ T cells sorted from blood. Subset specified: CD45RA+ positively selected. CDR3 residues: CSVEFPAGSYNEQFF. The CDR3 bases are TGCAGCGTTGAATTCCCGGCAGGCTCCTACAATGAGCAGTTCTTC.